Here is one T cell receptor (beta chain) with its context. Participants, roughly 18 to 90 years old, spanned some 23 US areas. Assignments of participants to cohorts depended upon their own reported clinical history. Per the germline V gene, CDR1 is MNHEY and CDR2 is SVGEGT. This CDR3 region has 14 residues. Trimming shortened V by 5 bases and J by 7 bases, and 17 bases separated the two germline ends. This sample was taken from a study of blood T cell repertoires in COVID-19. Across the whole study: The cDNA or gDNA used as material had been derived from T cells, B-cell-depleted T cells, or PBMCs.

In the original processing: Reference gene primer amplification gave nucleated cell count estimates. Measured with immunoSEQ multiplex PCR; TCRdb has only the in-frame clones, and not every one. The D gene and trimming were derived from the DNA, and the V and J assignments and clone size from that table. Among 250,000 to 350,000 clones listed, around nine tenths were seen once. The TCR originated in a man in his sixties who had recovered from COVID-19. The gene calls are TRBV6-2 or TRBV6-3 and TRBJ1-2; D possibly corresponds to TRBD1 (6 bases). The sequenced sample consisted of PBMCs or T cells enriched from blood (not recorded which). In DNA form, the CDR3 reads TGTGCCAGCAGTCCCCCCGAGGGGGTCCGTGGCTACACCTTC. The encoded protein is CASSPPEGVRGYTF.